The present T cell receptor beta chain was sequenced within a study of blood T cell repertoires in COVID-19. Study-level information: In each case, the material was cDNA or gDNA derived from T cells, B-cell-depleted T cells, or PBMCs.

Germline loops: CDR1 SGHTA, CDR2 FQGNSA. V shed 4 bases and J 7 bases; nucleotides not matched to a gene: 10. This CDR3 is built from 17 residues. Original analysis: The authors estimated nucleated cell counts from reference gene primer amplification. Profiled with immunoSEQ multiplex PCR; TCRdb holds only in-frame clones, not every one. The DNA was the basis for D and trimming; V, J and clone size are from that table. Here the sample spans 90,000 to 120,000 clones, around 89% being singletons. The chain employs TRBV7-2 and TRBJ2-1; 13 positions match TRBD2. The sample comprised peripheral blood. This receptor was identified in a man in his forties or fifties with active or convalescent COVID-19. As DNA, the CDR3 is TGTGCCAGCAGCTCCGAACTCAGGACTAGCGGGAGTAATGAGCAGTTCTTC. Amino acid sequence: CASSSELRTSGSNEQFF.